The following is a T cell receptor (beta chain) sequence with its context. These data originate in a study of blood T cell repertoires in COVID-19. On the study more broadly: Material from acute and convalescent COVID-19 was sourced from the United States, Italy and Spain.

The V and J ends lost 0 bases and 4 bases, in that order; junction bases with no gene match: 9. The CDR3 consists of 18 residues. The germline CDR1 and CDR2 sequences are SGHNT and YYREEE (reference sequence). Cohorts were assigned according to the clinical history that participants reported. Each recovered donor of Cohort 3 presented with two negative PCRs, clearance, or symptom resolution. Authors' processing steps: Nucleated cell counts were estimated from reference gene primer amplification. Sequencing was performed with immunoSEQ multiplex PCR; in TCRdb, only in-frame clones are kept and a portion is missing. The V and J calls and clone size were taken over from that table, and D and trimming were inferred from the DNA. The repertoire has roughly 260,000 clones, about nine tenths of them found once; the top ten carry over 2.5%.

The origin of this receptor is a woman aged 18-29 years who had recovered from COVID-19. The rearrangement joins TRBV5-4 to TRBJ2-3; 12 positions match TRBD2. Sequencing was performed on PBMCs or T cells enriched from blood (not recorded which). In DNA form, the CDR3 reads TGTGCCAGCAGCTTGGGGCGACTAGCGGGAGCTGGTGCAGATACGCAGTATTTT. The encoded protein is CASSLGRLAGAGADTQYF.